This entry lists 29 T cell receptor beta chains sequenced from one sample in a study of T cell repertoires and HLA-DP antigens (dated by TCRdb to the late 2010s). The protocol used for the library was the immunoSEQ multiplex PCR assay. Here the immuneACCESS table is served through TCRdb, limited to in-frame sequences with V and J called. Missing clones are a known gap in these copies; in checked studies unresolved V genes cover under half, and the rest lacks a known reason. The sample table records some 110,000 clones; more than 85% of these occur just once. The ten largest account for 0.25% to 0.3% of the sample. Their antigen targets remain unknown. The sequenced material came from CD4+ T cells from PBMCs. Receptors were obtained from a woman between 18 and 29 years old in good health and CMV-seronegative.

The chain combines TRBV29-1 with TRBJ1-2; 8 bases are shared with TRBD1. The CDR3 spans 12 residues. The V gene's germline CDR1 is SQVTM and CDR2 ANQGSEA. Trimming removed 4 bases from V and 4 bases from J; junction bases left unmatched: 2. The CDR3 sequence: CSVAQGAYGYTF. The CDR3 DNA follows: TGCAGCGTTGCCCAGGGGGCCTATGGCTACACCTTC. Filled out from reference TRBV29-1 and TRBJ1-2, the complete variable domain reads SAVISQKPSRDICQRGTSLTIQCQVDSQVTMMFWYRQQPGQSLTLIATANQGSEATYESGFVIDKFPISRPNLTFSTLTVSNMSPEDSSIYLCSVAQGAYGYTFGSGTRLTVV.

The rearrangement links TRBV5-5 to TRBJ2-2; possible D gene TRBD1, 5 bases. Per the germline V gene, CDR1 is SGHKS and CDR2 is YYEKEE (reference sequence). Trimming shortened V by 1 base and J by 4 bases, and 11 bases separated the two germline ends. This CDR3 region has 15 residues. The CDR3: CASSLYQGPTGELFF. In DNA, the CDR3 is TGTGCCAGCAGCTTGTATCAGGGTCCCACCGGGGAGCTGTTTTTT.

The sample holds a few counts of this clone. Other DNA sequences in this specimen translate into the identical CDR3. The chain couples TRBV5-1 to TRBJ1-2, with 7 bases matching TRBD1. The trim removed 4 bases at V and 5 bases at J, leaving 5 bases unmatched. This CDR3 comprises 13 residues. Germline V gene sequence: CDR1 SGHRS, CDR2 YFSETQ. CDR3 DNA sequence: TGCGCCAGCAGCCCAAGGACAGGATATGGCTACACCTTC. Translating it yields CASSPRTGYGYTF.

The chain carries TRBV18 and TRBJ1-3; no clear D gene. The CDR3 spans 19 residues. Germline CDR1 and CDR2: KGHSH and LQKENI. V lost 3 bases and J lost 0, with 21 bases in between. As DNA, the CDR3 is TGTGCCAGCTCACCTCAACGTTCTTTTCCGGGAGGCTCTGGAAACACCATATATTTT. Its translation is CASSPQRSFPGGSGNTIYF.

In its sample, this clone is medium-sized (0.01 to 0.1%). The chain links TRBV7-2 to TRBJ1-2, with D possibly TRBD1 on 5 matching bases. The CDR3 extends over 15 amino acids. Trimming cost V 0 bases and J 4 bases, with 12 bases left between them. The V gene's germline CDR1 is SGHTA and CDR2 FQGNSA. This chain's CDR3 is CASSLAGTGLYGYTF. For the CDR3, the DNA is TGTGCCAGCAGCTTAGCGGGGACGGGCCTCTATGGCTACACCTTC.

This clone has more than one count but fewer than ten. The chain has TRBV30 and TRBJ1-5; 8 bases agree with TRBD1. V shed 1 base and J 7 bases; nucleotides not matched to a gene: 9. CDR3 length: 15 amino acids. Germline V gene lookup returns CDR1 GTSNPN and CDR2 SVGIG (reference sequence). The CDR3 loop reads CAWSGGQAAGQPQHF. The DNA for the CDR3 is TGTGCCTGGAGTGGGGGACAGGCGGCGGGGCAGCCCCAGCATTTT.

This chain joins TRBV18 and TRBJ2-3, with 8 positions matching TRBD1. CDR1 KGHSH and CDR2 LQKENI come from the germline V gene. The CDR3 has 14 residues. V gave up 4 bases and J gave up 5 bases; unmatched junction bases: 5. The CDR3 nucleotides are TGTGCCAGCTCACGACAGGGGAGTGGAGATACGCAGTATTTT. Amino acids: CASSRQGSGDTQYF.

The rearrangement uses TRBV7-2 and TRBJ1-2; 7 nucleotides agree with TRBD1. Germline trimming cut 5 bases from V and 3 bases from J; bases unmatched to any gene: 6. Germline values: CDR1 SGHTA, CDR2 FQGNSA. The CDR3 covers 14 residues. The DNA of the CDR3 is TGTGCCAGCAGCCCCTTCACAGGGGACTATGGCTACACCTTC. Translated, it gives CASSPFTGDYGYTF.

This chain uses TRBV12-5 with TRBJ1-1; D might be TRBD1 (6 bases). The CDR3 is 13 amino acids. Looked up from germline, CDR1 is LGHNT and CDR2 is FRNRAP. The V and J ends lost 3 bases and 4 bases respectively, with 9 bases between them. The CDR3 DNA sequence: TGTGCTAGTGGTTTCTCCAGGGGCACTGAAGCTTTCTTT. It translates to CASGFSRGTEAFF.

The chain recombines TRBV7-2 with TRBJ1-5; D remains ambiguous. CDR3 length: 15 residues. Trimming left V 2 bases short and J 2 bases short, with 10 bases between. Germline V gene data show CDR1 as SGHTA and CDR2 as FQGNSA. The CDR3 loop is CASSLQPEGNQPQHF. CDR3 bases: TGTGCCAGCAGCTTACAGCCTGAGGGCAATCAGCCCCAGCATTTT.

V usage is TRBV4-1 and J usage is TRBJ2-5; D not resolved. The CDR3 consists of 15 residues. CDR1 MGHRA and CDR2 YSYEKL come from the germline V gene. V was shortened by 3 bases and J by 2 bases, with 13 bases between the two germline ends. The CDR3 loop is CASSHSLATQETQYF. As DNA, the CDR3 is TGCGCCAGCAGCCACTCCCTGGCGACGCAAGAGACCCAGTACTTC.

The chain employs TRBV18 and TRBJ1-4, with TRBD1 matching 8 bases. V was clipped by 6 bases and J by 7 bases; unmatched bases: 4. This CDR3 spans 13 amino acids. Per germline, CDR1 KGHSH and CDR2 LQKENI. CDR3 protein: CASSQGASEKLFF. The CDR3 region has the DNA TGTGCCAGCTCGCAGGGGGCATCTGAAAAACTGTTTTTT.

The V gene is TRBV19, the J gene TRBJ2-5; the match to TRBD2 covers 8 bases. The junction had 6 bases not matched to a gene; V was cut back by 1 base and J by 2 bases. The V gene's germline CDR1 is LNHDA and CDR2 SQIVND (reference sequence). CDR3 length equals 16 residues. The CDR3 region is CASSIAGGPWQETQYF. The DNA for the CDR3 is TGTGCCAGTAGTATAGCGGGAGGGCCTTGGCAAGAGACCCAGTACTTC.

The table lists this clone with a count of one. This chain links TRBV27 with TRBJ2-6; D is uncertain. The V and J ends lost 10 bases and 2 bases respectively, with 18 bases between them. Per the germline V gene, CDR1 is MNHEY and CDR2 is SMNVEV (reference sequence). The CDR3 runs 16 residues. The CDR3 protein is CATRTRANTGANVLTF. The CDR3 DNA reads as TGTGCCACCAGAACCCGCGCAAATACTGGGGCCAACGTCCTGACTTTC.

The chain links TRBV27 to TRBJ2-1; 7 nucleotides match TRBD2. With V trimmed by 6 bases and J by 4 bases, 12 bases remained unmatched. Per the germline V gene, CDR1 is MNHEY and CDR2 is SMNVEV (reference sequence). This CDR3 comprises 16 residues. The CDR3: CASSPPTSALYNEQFF. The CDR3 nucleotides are TGTGCCAGCAGCCCCCCTACTAGCGCGCTATACAATGAGCAGTTCTTC.

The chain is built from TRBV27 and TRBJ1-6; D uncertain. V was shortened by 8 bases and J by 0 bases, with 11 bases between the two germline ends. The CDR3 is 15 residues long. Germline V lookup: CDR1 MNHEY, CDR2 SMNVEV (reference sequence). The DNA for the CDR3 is TGTGCCAGCCGTATTATAACCTCCTATAATTCACCCCTCCACTTT. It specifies CASRIITSYNSPLHF.

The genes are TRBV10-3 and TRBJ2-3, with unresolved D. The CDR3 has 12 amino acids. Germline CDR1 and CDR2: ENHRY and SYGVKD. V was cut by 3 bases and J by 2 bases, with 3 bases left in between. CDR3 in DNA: TGTGCCATCAGTGAAGCCACAGATACGCAGTATTTT. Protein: CAISEATDTQYF.

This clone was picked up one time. The CDR3, as DNA: TGCGCCAGCAGCGCCCGACCGGGACAGGGGCCCGGGGAGCTGTTTTTT. Amino acids: CASSARPGQGPGELFF. The V gene is TRBV5-1, the J gene TRBJ2-2, with 10 positions matching TRBD1. The CDR3 covers 16 residues. The germline gives CDR1 SGHRS, CDR2 YFSETQ. V dropped 4 bases and J dropped 6; count of bases not matched to a gene: 9.

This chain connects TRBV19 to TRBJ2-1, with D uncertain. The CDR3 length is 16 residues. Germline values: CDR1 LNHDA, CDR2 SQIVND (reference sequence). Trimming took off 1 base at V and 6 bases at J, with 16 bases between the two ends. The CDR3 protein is CASSIVASSTFNEQFF. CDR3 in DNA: TGTGCCAGTAGTATAGTCGCGAGTTCGACTTTCAATGAGCAGTTCTTC. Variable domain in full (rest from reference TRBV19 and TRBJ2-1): DGGITQSPKYLFRKEGQNVTLSCEQNLNHDAMYWYRQDPGQGLRLIYYSQIVNDFQKGDIAEGYSVSREKKESFPLTVTSAQKNPTAFYLCASSIVASSTFNEQFFGPGTRLTVL.

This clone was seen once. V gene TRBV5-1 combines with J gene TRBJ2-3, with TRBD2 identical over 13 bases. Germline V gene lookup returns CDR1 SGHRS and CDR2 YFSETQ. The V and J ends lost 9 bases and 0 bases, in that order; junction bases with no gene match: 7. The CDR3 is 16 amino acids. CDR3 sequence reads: CATSQTSGGSTDTQYF. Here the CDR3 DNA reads TGCGCCACCTCCCAGACTAGCGGGGGGAGCACAGATACGCAGTATTTT.

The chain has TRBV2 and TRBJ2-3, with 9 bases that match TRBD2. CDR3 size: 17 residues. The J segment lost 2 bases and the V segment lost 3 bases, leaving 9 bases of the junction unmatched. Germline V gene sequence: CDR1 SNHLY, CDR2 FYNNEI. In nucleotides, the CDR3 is TGTGCCAGCAGTGAGTCATCCAGCGGGAGGTCCACAGATACGCAGTATTTT. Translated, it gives CASSESSSGRSTDTQYF.

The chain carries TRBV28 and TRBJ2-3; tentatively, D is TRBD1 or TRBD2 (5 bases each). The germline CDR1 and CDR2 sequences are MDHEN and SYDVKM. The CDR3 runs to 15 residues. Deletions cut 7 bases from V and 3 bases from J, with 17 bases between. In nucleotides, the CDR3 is TGTGCCAGCAATAGAGGTAGGGGACGGACAGATACGCAGTATTTT. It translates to CASNRGRGRTDTQYF.

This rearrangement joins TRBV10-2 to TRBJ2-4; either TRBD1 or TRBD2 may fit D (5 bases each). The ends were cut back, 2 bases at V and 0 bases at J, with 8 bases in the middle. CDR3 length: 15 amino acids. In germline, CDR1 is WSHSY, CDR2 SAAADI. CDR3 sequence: CASSEGTLAKNIQYF. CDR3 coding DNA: TGCGCCAGCAGTGAGGGGACGTTAGCCAAAAACATTCAGTACTTC.

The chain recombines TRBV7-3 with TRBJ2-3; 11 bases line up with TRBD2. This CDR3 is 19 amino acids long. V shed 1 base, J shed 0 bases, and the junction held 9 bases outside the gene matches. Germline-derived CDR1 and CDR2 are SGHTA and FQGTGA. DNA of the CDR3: TGTGCCAGCAGCTTAAAGGCTAGCGGGGGGATCTCTAGCACAGATACGCAGTATTTT. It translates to CASSLKASGGISSTDTQYF.

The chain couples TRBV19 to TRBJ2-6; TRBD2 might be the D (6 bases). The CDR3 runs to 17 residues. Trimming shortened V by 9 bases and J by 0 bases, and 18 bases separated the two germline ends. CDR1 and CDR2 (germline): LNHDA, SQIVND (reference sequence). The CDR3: CARCRRDGNSGANVLTF. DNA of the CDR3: TGTGCCAGATGCCGGAGGGATGGAAACTCTGGGGCCAACGTCCTGACTTTC.

The CDR3 region is CASSEKGGAQAFF. Here the CDR3 DNA reads TGCGCCAGCAGTGAAAAGGGTGGAGCCCAAGCTTTCTTT. The V call is TRBV10-1, the J call TRBJ1-1; D call uncertain. The V end was cut by 3 bases, the J end by 9 bases, with 14 bases between. In germline, CDR1 is WNHNN, CDR2 SYGVQD (reference sequence). The CDR3 consists of 13 residues.

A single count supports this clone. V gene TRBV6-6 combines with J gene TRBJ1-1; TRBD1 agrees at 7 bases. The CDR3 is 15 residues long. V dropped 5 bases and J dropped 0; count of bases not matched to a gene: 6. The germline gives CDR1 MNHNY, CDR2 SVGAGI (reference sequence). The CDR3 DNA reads TGTGCCAGCAGTACGGAGGGGGCTCTGAACACTGAAGCTTTCTTT. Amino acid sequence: CASSTEGALNTEAFF.

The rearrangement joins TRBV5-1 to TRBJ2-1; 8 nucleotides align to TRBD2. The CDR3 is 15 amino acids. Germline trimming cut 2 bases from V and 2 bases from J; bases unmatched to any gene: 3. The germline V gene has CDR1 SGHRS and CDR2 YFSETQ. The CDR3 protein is CASSLIAGTYNEQFF. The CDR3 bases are TGCGCCAGCAGCTTAATAGCGGGGACCTACAATGAGCAGTTCTTC.

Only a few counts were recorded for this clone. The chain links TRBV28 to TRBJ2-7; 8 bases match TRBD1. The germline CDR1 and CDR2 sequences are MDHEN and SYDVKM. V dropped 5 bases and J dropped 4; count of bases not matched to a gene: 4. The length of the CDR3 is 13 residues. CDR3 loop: CASSPGDRYEQYV. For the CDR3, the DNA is TGTGCCAGCAGTCCTGGGGACAGGTACGAGCAGTACGTC.